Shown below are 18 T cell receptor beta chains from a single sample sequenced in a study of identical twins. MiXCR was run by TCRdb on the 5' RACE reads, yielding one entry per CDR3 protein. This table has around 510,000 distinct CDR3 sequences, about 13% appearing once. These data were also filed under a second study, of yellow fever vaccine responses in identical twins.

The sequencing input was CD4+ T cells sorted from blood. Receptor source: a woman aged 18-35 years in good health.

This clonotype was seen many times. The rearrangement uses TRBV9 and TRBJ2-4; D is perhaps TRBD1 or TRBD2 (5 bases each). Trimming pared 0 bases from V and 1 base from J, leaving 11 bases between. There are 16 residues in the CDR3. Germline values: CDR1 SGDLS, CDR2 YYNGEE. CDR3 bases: TGTGCCAGCAGCGTAGACTTCGAGGGGGCCAAAAACATTCAGTACTTC. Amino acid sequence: CASSVDFEGAKNIQYF.

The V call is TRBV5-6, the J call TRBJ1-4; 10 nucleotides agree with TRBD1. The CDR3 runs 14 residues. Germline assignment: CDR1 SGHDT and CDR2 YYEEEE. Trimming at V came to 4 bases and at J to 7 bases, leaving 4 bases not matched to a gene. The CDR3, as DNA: TGTGCCAGCAGCCCGACAGGGGGCTTTGAAAAACTGTTTTTT. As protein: CASSPTGGFEKLFF.

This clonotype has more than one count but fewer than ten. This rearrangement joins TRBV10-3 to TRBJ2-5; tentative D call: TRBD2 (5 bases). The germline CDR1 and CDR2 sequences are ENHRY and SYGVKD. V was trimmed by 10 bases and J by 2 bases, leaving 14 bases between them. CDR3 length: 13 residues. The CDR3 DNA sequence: TGTGCCACCGTAAAAGCGGTACAAGAGACCCAGTACTTC. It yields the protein CATVKAVQETQYF.

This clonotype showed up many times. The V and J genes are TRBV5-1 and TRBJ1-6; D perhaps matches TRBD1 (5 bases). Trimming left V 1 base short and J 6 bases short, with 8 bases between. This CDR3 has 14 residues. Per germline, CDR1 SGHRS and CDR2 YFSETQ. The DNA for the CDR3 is TGCGCCAGCAGCTTGCGGGGCTCTAATTCACCCCTCCACTTT. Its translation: CASSLRGSNSPLHF.

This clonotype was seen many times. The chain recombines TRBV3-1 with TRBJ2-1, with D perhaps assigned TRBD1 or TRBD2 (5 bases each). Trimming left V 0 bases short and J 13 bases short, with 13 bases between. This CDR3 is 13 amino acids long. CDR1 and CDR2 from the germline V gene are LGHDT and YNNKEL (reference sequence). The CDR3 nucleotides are TGTGCCAGCAGCCAAGATTGGACGGGGCCTCAGTTCTTC. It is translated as CASSQDWTGPQFF.

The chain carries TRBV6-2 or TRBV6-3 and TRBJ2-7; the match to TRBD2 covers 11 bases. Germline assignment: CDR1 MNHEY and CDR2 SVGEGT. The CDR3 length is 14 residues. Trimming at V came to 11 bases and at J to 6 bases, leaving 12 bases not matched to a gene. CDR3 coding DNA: TGTGCCGGCCGCGTAGCGGGAGGGCCCCTCGAGCAGTACTTC. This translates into CAGRVAGGPLEQYF.

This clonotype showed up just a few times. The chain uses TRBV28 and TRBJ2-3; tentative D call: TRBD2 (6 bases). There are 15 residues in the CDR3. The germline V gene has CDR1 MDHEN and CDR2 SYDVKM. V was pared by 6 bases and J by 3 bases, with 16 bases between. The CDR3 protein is CASSPLGSGTDTQYF. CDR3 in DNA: TGTGCCAGCAGCCCTCTCGGGAGTGGGACAGATACGCAGTATTTT.

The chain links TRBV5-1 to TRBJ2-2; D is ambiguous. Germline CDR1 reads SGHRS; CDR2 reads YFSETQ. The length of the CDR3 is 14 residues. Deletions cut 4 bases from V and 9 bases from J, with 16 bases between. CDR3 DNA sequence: TGCGCCAGCAGCGCTTTCATTCTTGCCCGGGAGCTGTTTTTT. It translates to CASSAFILARELFF. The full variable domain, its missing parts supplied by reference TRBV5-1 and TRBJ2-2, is KAGVTQTPRYLIKTRGQQVTLSCSPISGHRSVSWYQQTPGQGLQFLFEYFSETQRNKGNFPGRFSGRQFSNSRSEMNVSTLELGDSALYLCASSAFILARELFFGEGSRLTVL.

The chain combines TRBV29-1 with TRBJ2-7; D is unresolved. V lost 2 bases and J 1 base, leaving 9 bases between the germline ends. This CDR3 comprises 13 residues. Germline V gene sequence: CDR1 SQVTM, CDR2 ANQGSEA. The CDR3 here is CSVENGVSYEQYF. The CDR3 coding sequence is TGCAGCGTTGAAAATGGGGTTTCCTACGAGCAGTACTTC.

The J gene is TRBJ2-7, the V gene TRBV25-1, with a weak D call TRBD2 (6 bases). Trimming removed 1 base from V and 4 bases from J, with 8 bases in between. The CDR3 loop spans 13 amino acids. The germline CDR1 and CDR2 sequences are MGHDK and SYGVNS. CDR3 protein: CASSEWTKYEQYF. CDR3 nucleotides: TGTGCCAGCAGTGAATGGACTAAGTACGAGCAGTACTTC.

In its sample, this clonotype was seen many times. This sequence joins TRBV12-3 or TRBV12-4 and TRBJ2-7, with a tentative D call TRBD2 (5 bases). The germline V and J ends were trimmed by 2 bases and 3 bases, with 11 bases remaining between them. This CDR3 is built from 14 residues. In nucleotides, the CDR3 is TGTGCCAGCAGTTTAAGACTAACGAGCTACGAGCAGTACTTC. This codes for CASSLRLTSYEQYF.

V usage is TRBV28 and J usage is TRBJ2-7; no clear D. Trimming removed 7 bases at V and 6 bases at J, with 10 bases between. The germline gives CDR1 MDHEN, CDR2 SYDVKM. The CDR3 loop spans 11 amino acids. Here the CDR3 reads CASTSRFEQYF. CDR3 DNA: TGTGCCAGCACCTCAAGGTTCGAGCAGTACTTC.

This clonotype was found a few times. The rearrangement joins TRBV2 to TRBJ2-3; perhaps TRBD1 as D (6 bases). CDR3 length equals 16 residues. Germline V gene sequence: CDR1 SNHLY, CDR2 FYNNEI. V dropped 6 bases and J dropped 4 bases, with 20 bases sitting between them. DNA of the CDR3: TGTGCCAGCAGAACAACCCCACAGGGCTCCGCAGATACGCAGTATTTT. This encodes CASRTTPQGSADTQYF.

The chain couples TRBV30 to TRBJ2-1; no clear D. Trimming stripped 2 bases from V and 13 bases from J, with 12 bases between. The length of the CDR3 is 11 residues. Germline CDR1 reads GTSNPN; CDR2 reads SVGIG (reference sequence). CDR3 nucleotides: TGTGCCTGGAGTCGGGTAGAAGTACAGTTCTTC. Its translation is CAWSRVEVQFF.

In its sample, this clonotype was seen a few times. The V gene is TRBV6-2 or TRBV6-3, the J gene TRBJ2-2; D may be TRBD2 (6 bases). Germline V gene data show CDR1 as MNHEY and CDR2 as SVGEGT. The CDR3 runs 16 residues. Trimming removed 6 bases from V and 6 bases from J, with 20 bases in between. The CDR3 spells CASRARLGTGPGELFF. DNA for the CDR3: TGTGCCAGCAGAGCTCGTTTGGGGACTGGCCCCGGGGAGCTGTTTTTT.

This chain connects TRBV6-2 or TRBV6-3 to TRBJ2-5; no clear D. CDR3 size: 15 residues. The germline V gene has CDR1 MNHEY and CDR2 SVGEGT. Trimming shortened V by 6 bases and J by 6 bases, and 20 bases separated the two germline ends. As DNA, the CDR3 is TGTGCCAGCAGCCACTGGACCCAACGTAGGCAGACCCAGTACTTC. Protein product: CASSHWTQRRQTQYF.

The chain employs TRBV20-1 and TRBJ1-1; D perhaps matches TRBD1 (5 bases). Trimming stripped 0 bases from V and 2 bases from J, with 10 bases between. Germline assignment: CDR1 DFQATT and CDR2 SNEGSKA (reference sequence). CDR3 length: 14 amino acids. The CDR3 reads CSARDPGGNTEAFF. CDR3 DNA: TGCAGTGCTAGAGATCCCGGGGGAAACACTGAAGCTTTCTTT.

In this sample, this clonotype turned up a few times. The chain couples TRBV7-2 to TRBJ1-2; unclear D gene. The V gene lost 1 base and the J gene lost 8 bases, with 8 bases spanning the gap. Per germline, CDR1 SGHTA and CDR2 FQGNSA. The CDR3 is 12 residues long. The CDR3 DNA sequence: TGTGCCAGCAGCTTAGTGTTAGCGGGCTACACCTTC. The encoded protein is CASSLVLAGYTF.